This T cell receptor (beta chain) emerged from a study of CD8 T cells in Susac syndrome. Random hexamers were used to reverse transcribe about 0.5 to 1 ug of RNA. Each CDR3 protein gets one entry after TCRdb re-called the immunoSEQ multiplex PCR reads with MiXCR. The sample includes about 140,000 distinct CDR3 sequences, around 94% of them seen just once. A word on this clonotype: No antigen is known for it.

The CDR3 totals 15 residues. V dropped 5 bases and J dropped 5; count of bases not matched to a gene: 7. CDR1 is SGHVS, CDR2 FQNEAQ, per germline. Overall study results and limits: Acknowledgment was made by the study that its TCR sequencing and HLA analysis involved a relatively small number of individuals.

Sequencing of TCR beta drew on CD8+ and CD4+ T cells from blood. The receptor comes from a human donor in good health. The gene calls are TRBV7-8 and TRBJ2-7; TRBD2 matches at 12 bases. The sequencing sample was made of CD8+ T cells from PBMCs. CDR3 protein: CASSTRLAGVNEQYF. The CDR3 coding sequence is TGTGCCAGCAGCACGCGACTAGCGGGAGTTAACGAGCAGTACTTC.